These 16 T cell receptor beta chains were all obtained from the same sample, sequenced in a study of blood T cell repertoires in COVID-19. Repertoires were generated with immunoSEQ multiplex PCR, while TCRdb's copy carries only in-frame clones and drops some. The sample yields 300,000 to 450,000 clones, around nine tenths seen once. The sequenced material came from peripheral blood. The receptor set was obtained from a woman in her sixties with COVID-19, enrolled during active disease.

This clone occurred once. V and J are TRBV18 and TRBJ1-6, with D maybe TRBD1 (5 bases). The CDR3 extends over 17 amino acids. Germline values: CDR1 KGHSH, CDR2 LQKENI. V lost 1 base and J lost 9, with 19 bases in between. The DNA for the CDR3 is TGTGCCAGCTCACCACTGGCGCCTGCGGCTCAGGGTTCACCCCTCCACTTT. As protein: CASSPLAPAAQGSPLHF.

The chain uses TRBV11-3 and TRBJ2-1, with 13 bases that match TRBD2. Unmatched junction bases numbered 5, after V lost 1 base and J lost 8 bases. The CDR3 has 16 residues. Germline CDR1 SGHNT, CDR2 YENEEA. The CDR3 sequence is CASSLGAGTSGDEQFF. In nucleotides, the CDR3 is TGTGCCAGCAGCTTAGGGGCCGGGACTAGCGGGGATGAGCAGTTCTTC. Filled out from reference TRBV11-3 and TRBJ2-1, the complete variable domain reads EAGVVQSPRYKIIEKKQPVAFWCNPISGHNTLYWYLQNLGQGPELLIRYENEEAVDDSQLPKDRFSAERLKGVDSTLKIQPAELGDSAVYLCASSLGAGTSGDEQFFGPGTRLTVL.

This CDR3 reads CASIGTVVNTEAFF. In DNA, the CDR3 is TGTGCCAGTATAGGGACAGTCGTGAACACTGAAGCTTTCTTT. The chain has TRBV19 and TRBJ1-1, with 7 bases matching TRBD1. The CDR3 is made up of 14 amino acids. CDR1 is LNHDA and CDR2 is SQIVND in the germline V gene (reference sequence). V shed 7 bases, J shed 0 bases, and the junction held 5 bases outside the gene matches.

This sequence joins TRBV11-2 and TRBJ2-7; D perhaps matches TRBD2 (5 bases). Germline V gives CDR1 SGHAT, CDR2 FQNNGV. This CDR3 region has 14 residues. Trimming shortened V by 1 base and J by 0 bases, and 7 bases separated the two germline ends. CDR3 amino acids: CASSLAGFSYEQYF. The CDR3 nucleotides are TGTGCCAGCAGCTTAGCGGGGTTCTCCTACGAGCAGTACTTC.

The chain employs TRBV5-1 and TRBJ2-3, with D possibly matching TRBD2 (5 bases). CDR3 length: 14 amino acids. The V gene's germline CDR1 is SGHRS and CDR2 YFSETQ. The V end lost 2 bases, the J end lost 5 bases, and 12 bases lay between the germline ends. The CDR3 region has the DNA TGCGCCAGCAGCTTCGGGGTGAGAGAAGATACGCAGTATTTT. The encoded protein is CASSFGVREDTQYF.

In DNA, the CDR3 is TGCGCCAGCAGTGAGCCGGGACAAGTGCTAGTGGACACTGAAGCTTTCTTT. It is translated as CASSEPGQVLVDTEAFF. The rearrangement uses TRBV10-1 and TRBJ1-1, with a tentative D call TRBD1 (6 bases). Germline lookup yields CDR1 WNHNN and CDR2 SYGVQD (reference sequence). V was shortened by 2 bases and J by 3 bases, with 19 bases between the two germline ends. CDR3 length: 17 amino acids.

The chain uses TRBV2 and TRBJ1-2, with 7 bases matching TRBD1. The CDR3 length is 14 residues. With V trimmed by 8 bases and J by 6 bases, 12 bases remained unmatched. The germline V gene encodes CDR1 SNHLY and CDR2 FYNNEI. CDR3 loop: CASSLIGTEDGYTF. The CDR3, as DNA: TGTGCCAGCTCACTCATCGGGACAGAGGATGGCTACACCTTC.

The rearrangement joins TRBV9 to TRBJ2-1; D may be TRBD2 (5 bases). V was pared by 0 bases and J by 6 bases, with 13 bases between. Per the germline V gene, CDR1 is SGDLS and CDR2 is YYNGEE. This CDR3 is 15 amino acids long. The CDR3 loop is CASSVGGPAINEQFF. In DNA, the CDR3 is TGTGCCAGCAGCGTAGGAGGGCCGGCCATCAATGAGCAGTTCTTC.

The V call is TRBV24-1, the J call TRBJ2-3; D remains ambiguous. Trimming removed 4 bases from V and 0 bases from J, with 4 bases in between. CDR1 and CDR2 from the germline V gene are KGHDR and SFDVKD. This CDR3 spans 13 amino acids. CDR3 sequence: CATSEGSTDTQYF. CDR3 nucleotide sequence: TGTGCCACCAGTGAGGGCAGCACAGATACGCAGTATTTT.

This chain joins TRBV27 and TRBJ1-2; TRBD1 is a possible D gene (6 bases). CDR3 length: 17 amino acids. The germline V gene has CDR1 MNHEY and CDR2 SMNVEV (reference sequence). Trimming stripped 7 bases from V and 4 bases from J, with 25 bases between. As DNA, the CDR3 is TGTGCCAGCATTAAATCTTTTGGACAGTTGAGTACCTATGGCTACACCTTC. Translation: CASIKSFGQLSTYGYTF.

This clone was seen a single time. The chain carries TRBV5-1 and TRBJ2-3, with 7 bases lining up with TRBD1. Trimming cost V 2 bases and J 4 bases; bases outside gene matches: 7. CDR1 is SGHRS, CDR2 YFSETQ, per germline. This CDR3 contains 15 residues. In DNA, the CDR3 is TGCGCCAGCAGCTTCTCTACAGGGGACCCAGATACGCAGTATTTT. Translation gives CASSFSTGDPDTQYF.

V gene TRBV3-1 (or the pseudogene TRBV3-2) combines with J gene TRBJ2-7; D unclear. Between the trimmed V and J ends, which lost 1 base and 7 bases, there was a span of 8 bases. This CDR3 has 12 amino acids. Germline CDR1 and CDR2: LGHDT and YNNKEL (reference sequence). CDR3 residues: CASSQATGEQYF. The CDR3 DNA reads as TGTGCCAGCAGCCAAGCTACCGGTGAGCAGTACTTC.

V is TRBV5-1 and J is TRBJ2-3; 7 bases fit TRBD1. Per the germline V gene, CDR1 is SGHRS and CDR2 is YFSETQ. V lost 4 bases, J lost 3 bases, and 8 bases stayed unmatched. The length of the CDR3 is 15 residues. This CDR3 reads CASSVTGQPTDTQYF. The CDR3 region has the DNA TGCGCCAGCAGCGTAACGGGACAGCCTACAGATACGCAGTATTTT.

The chain joins TRBV11-2 to TRBJ2-3; TRBD2 agrees at 8 bases. The CDR3 spans 13 residues. J gave up 11 bases and V 1 base, and 5 bases lay outside the gene matches. CDR1 SGHAT and CDR2 FQNNGV come from the germline V gene. The CDR3 loop reads CASSLVVAGGQYF. Here the CDR3 DNA reads TGTGCCAGCAGCTTAGTAGTTGCGGGGGGGCAGTATTTT.

The CDR3 protein is CASSLPSFGNQPQHF. In DNA, the CDR3 is TGTGCCAGCAGTCTACCGAGCTTCGGCAATCAGCCCCAGCATTTT. The chain joins TRBV28 to TRBJ1-5; the D is unclear. Germline V CDR1 and CDR2: MDHEN, SYDVKM. The CDR3 contains 15 residues. Trimming cost V 5 bases and J 2 bases, with 13 bases left between them.

V gene TRBV18 combines with J gene TRBJ1-5; D not certain. Germline V gene sequence: CDR1 KGHSH, CDR2 LQKENI. The CDR3 length is 15 residues. V was shortened by 1 base and J by 7 bases, with 14 bases between the two germline ends. This chain's CDR3 is CASSPRKAEVQPQHF. The CDR3 DNA reads as TGTGCCAGCTCACCACGAAAGGCAGAGGTCCAGCCCCAGCATTTT.